This T cell receptor (beta chain) derives from a study of T cells after yellow fever vaccination. Notes on this clonotype: Its antigen remains unknown.

Study conclusions and caveats: Post-booster repertoires again held most primary-vaccination clones (roughly 96% CD4, just under 90% CD8).

TCRdb re-analysed the 5' RACE reads in MiXCR, keeping a single row per CDR3 protein. The table includes under 400,000 distinct CDR3 sequences, under 14% detected once. Germline CDR1 reads LGHNA; CDR2 reads YNFKEQ. The CDR3 is 13 amino acids. Trimming took 2 bases from V and 7 from J, leaving 12 bases between them. The chain has TRBV4-2 and TRBJ2-7, with D maybe TRBD2 (5 bases). The starting material was PBMCs, obtained on the day of the first yellow fever vaccination. The clonotype was recovered from a young man who received the YFV17D yellow fever vaccine. CDR3 nucleotides: TGTGCCAGCAGCCAATTCCTGGGCGGGGAGCAGTACGTC. This translates into CASSQFLGGEQYV.